This paragraph covers one TCR beta chain sequence. This sample was taken from a study of tumor-infiltrating lymphocytes in localized non-small cell lung cancer. Germline lookup yields CDR1 LNHDA and CDR2 SQIVND (reference sequence). After removal of 7 bases from V and 3 bases from J, the junction contained 12 bases not matched to a gene. The CDR3 is made up of 16 amino acids. TCRdb's table, derived via immunoSEQ multiplex PCR, lists solely in-frame clones and lacks some. This table has approximately 9,900 clones, roughly 71% appearing once. The source material was lung tumor tissue. The sequence came from a human donor with non-small cell lung cancer. The genes are TRBV19 and TRBJ1-5, with TRBD1 identical over 7 bases. The CDR3 sequence: CASKIPGDSFNQPQHF. For the CDR3, the DNA is TGTGCCAGTAAAATTCCCGGGGACAGTTTCAATCAGCCCCAGCATTTT.